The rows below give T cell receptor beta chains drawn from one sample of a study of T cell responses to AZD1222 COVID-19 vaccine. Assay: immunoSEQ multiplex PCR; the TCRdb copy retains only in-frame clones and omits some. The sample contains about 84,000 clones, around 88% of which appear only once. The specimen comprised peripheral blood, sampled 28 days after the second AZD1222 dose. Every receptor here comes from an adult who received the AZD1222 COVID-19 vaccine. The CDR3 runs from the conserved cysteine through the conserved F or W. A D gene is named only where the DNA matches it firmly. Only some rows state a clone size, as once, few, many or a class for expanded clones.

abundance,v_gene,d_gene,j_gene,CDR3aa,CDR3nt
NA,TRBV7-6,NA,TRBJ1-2,CASSLVSGRPYGYTF,TGTGCCAGCAGCTTAGTATCCGGCCGACCCTATGGCTACACCTTC
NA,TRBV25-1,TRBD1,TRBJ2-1,CASGWGQGAGNEQFF,TGTGCCAGCGGGTGGGGACAGGGGGCTGGAAATGAGCAGTTCTTC
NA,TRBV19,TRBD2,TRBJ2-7,CASSTFGGAYEQYF,TGTGCCAGTAGTACGTTCGGGGGGGCCTACGAGCAGTACTTC
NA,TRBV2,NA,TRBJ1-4,CASGAGVREKLFF,TGTGCCAGCGGAGCAGGGGTTCGGGAAAAACTGTTTTTT
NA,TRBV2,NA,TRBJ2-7,CASSEGSRAGSYEQYF,TGTGCCAGCAGTGAGGGTTCCAGGGCGGGCTCCTACGAGCAGTACTTC
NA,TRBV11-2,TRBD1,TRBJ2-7,CASSLVRGRTYEQYF,TGTGCCAGCAGCTTAGTGAGGGGGCGGACCTACGAGCAGTACTTC
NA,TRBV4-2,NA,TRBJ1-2,CASSQDSRANGYTF,TGTGCCAGCAGCCAAGATTCTCGGGCGAATGGCTACACCTTC
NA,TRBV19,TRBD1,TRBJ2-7,CASSRRQGGYEQYF,TGTGCCAGTAGCAGAAGACAGGGGGGCTACGAGCAGTACTTC
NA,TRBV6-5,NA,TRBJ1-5,CASKPGNQPQHF,TGTGCCAGCAAGCCCGGCAATCAGCCCCAGCATTTT
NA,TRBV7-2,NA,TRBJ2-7,CASSLRGRNSYEQYF,TGTGCCAGCAGCCTACGGGGCAGGAACAGCTACGAGCAGTACTTC
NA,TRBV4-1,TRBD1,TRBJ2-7,CASSQEPGQGYYEQYF,TGCGCCAGCAGCCAAGAGCCGGGACAGGGTTACTACGAGCAGTACTTC
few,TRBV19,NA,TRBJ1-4,CASKGLPSTNEKLFF,TGTGCCAGTAAAGGACTCCCTTCAACTAATGAAAAACTGTTTTTT
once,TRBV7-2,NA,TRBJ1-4,CASSLSGLTNEKLFF,TGTGCCAGCAGCTTATCTGGGCTAACTAATGAAAAACTGTTTTTT
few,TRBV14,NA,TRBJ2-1,CASSPGNEQFF,TGTGCCAGCAGCCCCGGAAATGAGCAGTTCTTC
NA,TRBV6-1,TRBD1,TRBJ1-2,CASSERGQGFSFYGYTF,TGTGCCAGCAGTGAAAGGGGACAGGGGTTTTCTTTCTATGGCTACACCTTC
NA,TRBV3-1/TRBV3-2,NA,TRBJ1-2,CASSPTLPRGNYGYTF,TGTGCCAGCAGTCCAACGTTACCTAGGGGAAACTATGGCTACACCTTC
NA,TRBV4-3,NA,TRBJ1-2,CASSQGGGYTF,TGCGCCAGCAGCCAGGGGGGTGGCTACACCTTC
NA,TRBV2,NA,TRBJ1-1,CAARQEGNTEAFF,TGTGCCGCCCGACAGGAGGGGAACACTGAAGCTTTCTTT
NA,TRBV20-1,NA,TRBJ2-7,CSASQGIHEQYF,TGCAGTGCTAGTCAGGGTATCCACGAGCAGTACTTC
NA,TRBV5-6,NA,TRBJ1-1,CASTLGGMNTEAFF,TGTGCCAGCACCTTGGGGGGGATGAACACTGAAGCTTTCTTT
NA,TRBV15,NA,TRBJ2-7,CATSRTPHSPGDSYEQYF,TGTGCCACCAGCAGAACCCCCCATTCCCCAGGCGACTCCTACGAGCAGTACTTC
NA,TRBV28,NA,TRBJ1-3,CASRPGTAGNTIYF,TGTGCCAGCAGGCCGGGGACGGCTGGAAACACCATATATTTT
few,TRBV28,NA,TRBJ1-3,CASTSGGDGNTIYF,TGTGCCAGCACCTCGGGGGGAGATGGAAACACCATATATTTT
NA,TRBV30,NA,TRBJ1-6,CACAKTHLASPLHF,TGTGCCTGCGCTAAAACACATTTGGCCTCACCCCTCCACTTT
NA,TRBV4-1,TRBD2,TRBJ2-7,CASSYSFALPTSGSTYEQYF,TGCGCCAGCAGTTACTCGTTTGCTCTCCCAACTAGCGGTTCAACCTACGAGCAGTACTTC
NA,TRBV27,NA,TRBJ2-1,CASSFSHLGSYNEQFF,TGTGCCAGCAGTTTCTCCCACCTCGGAAGCTACAATGAGCAGTTCTTC
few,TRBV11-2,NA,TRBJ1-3,CASSLRVETPSGNTIYF,TGTGCCAGCAGCTTACGGGTGGAAACGCCCTCTGGAAACACCATATATTTT
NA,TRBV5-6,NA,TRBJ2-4,CASSLSQGRGIQYF,TGTGCCAGCAGCTTGAGTCAGGGAAGGGGCATTCAGTACTTC
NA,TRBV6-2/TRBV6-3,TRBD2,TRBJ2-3,CASSNNPLSGELTDTQYF,TGTGCCAGCAGCAATAACCCCTTAAGCGGGGAACTCACAGATACGCAGTATTTT
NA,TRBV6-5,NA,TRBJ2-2,CASRRDRPTGELFF,TGTGCCAGCAGACGCGACCGACCCACCGGGGAGCTGTTTTTT
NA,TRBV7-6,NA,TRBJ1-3,CASKTWGQGNTIYF,TGTGCCAGCAAGACGTGGGGGCAAGGAAACACCATATATTTT
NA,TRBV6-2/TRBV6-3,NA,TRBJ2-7,CASSYSDKGVSEQYF,TGTGCCAGCAGTTACTCGGACAAAGGAGTAAGCGAGCAGTACTTC
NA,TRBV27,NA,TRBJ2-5,CASRTRGEGETQYF,TGTGCCAGCAGGACCAGGGGGGAGGGAGAGACCCAGTACTTC
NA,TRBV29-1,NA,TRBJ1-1,CSVEDWGRAFF,TGCAGCGTTGAAGATTGGGGGCGAGCTTTCTTT
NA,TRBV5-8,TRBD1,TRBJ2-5,CASSFGQGRLAQYF,TGTGCCAGCAGCTTCGGACAGGGTCGATTGGCCCAGTACTTC
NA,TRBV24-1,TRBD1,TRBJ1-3,CATGTGAPGNTIYF,TGTGCCACGGGAACAGGGGCTCCTGGAAACACCATATATTTT
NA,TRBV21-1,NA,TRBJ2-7,CASSRGTGGVYEQYF,TGTGCCAGCAGCCGCGGGACAGGAGGCGTCTACGAGCAGTACTTC
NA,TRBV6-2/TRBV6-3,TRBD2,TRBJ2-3,CASSYTREVTDTQYF,TGTGCCAGCAGTTACACCCGGGAGGTGACAGATACGCAGTATTTT
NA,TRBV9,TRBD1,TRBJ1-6,CASSTTRQGGSPLHF,TGTGCCAGCAGCACTACGAGACAGGGTGGATCACCCCTCCACTTT
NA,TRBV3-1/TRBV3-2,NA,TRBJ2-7,CASSQASQPLEQYF,TGTGCCAGCAGCCAAGCGTCACAGCCTCTCGAGCAGTACTTC
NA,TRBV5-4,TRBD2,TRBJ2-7,CASSPRGTSGGRGF,TGTGCCAGCAGCCCGCGGGGGACTAGCGGGGGGCGCGGCTTC
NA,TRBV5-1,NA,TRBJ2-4,CASSGSTGDIQYF,TGCGCCAGCAGCGGCAGTACGGGCGACATTCAGTACTTC
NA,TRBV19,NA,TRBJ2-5,CASSISERTVRETQYF,TGTGCCAGTAGTATCAGCGAACGGACAGTCCGGGAGACCCAGTACTTC
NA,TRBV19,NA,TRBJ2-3,CASSRWEGADTQYF,TGTGCCAGTTCCCGATGGGAGGGGGCAGATACGCAGTATTTT
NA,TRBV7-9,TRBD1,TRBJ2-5,CASSFPLTGGNRETQYF,TGTGCCAGCAGTTTCCCGCTCACAGGGGGCAATAGGGAGACCCAGTACTTC
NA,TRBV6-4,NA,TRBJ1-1,CASSVKILSGAAPTGEAFF,TGTGCCAGCAGTGTCAAAATTTTATCGGGGGCCGCCCCTACAGGGGAAGCTTTCTTT
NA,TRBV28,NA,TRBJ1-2,CASSLGSGVGAYGYTF,TGTGCCAGCAGTTTGGGTTCGGGGGTGGGGGCTTATGGCTACACCTTC